The clone carrying this T cell receptor (beta chain) was observed a few times. Antigen unknown. All of the isolated RNA was reverse transcribed, so expressed TCRB transcripts were sequenced. Generated by immunoSEQ multiplex PCR, the TCRdb table keeps only in-frame clones and is missing some. The data show over 150,000 clones, around 8% seen once. The record originates from a study of beta chain features in type 1 diabetes. Overall study findings and caveats: Moderately but significantly shorter TCRB CDR3s were found in Type 1 diabetes patients in all four CD4+ subsets.

The source material was central memory CD4+ T cells from blood. This TCR was recovered from a woman between 40 and 50 years old with type 1 diabetes.

The CDR3 bases are TGTGCCAGCAGTTTATACGGTTCCTACGAGCAGTACTTC. Protein: CASSLYGSYEQYF. V is TRBV28 and J is TRBJ2-7, with unresolved D. This CDR3 is 13 amino acids long. V lost 1 base and J lost 1, with 5 bases in between. Per the germline V gene, CDR1 is MDHEN and CDR2 is SYDVKM. Variable domain in full (rest from reference TRBV28 and TRBJ2-7): DVKVTQSSRYLVKRTGEKVFLECVQDMDHENMFWYRQDPGLGLRLIYFSYDVKMKEKGDIPEGYSVSREKKERFSLILESASTNQTSMYLCASSLYGSYEQYFGPGTRLTVT.